This is a list of T cell receptor beta chains from one sample in a study of Tregs in tolerant kidney transplant recipients. No antigens are known for them. Sequencing was performed with immunoSEQ multiplex PCR; in TCRdb, only in-frame clones are kept and a portion is missing. Seen here are fewer than 40,000 clones, 82% observed once, and the top ten hold about 2.2%. The sample was Tregs from blood cultured with allogeneic cells. These TCRs come from a human donor in good health. The CDR3 runs from the conserved cysteine through the conserved F or W. A D gene is named only where the DNA matches it firmly. For some rows the clone size is stated as once, few or many, or as a class when expanded; others skip it.

>TRBJ2-1|.|TRBD2|TRBV5-4
CASSSGLGGSYNEQFF
TGTGCCAGCAGCTCCGGACTAGGCGGGTCCTACAATGAGCAGTTCTTC
>TRBJ1-5|.|.|TRBV19
CASSMAGGQPQHF
TGTGCCAGTAGTATGGCAGGCGGTCAGCCCCAGCATTTT
>TRBJ2-3|.|TRBD2|TRBV5-1
CASSPGTSGGISDTQYF
TGCGCCAGCAGCCCGGGGACTAGCGGGGGGATATCAGATACGCAGTATTTT
>TRBJ2-7|.|TRBD1|TRBV19
CASSSGTGYEQYF
TGTGCCAGTTCCTCCGGGACAGGGTACGAGCAGTACTTC
>TRBJ2-7|once|.|TRBV7-2
CASSTGSPPYEQYF
TGTGCCAGCAGCACAGGGTCACCCCCCTACGAGCAGTACTTC
>TRBJ1-2|.|.|TRBV30
CAWSVLATPWGYTF
TGTGCCTGGAGTGTACTGGCTACCCCCTGGGGCTACACCTTC
>TRBJ2-3|.|.|TRBV4-3
CASSQGYSQTDTQYF
TGCGCCAGCAGCCAAGGATATTCACAGACAGATACGCAGTATTTT
>TRBJ2-1|.|TRBD2|TRBV2
CASRALAGSYNEQFF
TGTGCCAGCAGGGCACTAGCGGGTTCCTACAATGAGCAGTTCTTC
>TRBJ2-5|.|TRBD1|TRBV6-5
CASSSLTGEETQYF
TGTGCCAGCAGTTCCTTGACAGGGGAAGAGACCCAGTACTTC
>TRBJ1-4|.|.|TRBV9
CASSGGAGSEKLFF
TGTGCCAGCAGCGGGGGTGCGGGCTCTGAAAAACTGTTTTTT
>TRBJ1-1|.|.|TRBV2
CASSPTPPGRAAFF
TGTGCCAGCTCCCCTACCCCACCAGGGAGGGCGGCTTTCTTT
>TRBJ2-5|once|TRBD2|TRBV19
CASSITGAGIQETQYF
TGTGCCAGTAGTATCACCGGAGCGGGGATACAAGAGACCCAGTACTTC
>TRBJ1-4|.|.|TRBV30
CAWSLTVNEKLFF
TGTGCCTGGAGTCTTACGGTCAATGAAAAACTGTTTTTT
>TRBJ1-2|.|.|TRBV7-8
CASSLVGDLYGYTF
TGTGCCAGCAGCTTAGTTGGGGACCTCTATGGCTACACCTTC
>TRBJ2-1|.|.|TRBV15
CATSPHYREPYNEQFF
TGTGCCACCAGCCCACACTACAGGGAGCCCTACAATGAGCAGTTCTTC
>TRBJ1-6|.|.|TRBV19
CASKIGHSYNSPLHF
TGTGCCAGTAAAATAGGACACTCCTATAATTCACCCCTCCACTTT
>TRBJ1-2|.|TRBD1|TRBV4-1
CASSLLPGQLNFGNGYTF
TGCGCCAGCAGCCTCTTACCGGGACAGCTAAACTTCGGGAATGGCTACACCTTC
>TRBJ2-7|.|TRBD2|TRBV14
CASSTGLAGYRSYEQYF
TGTGCCAGCAGCACGGGACTAGCGGGATATCGCTCCTACGAGCAGTACTTC
>TRBJ1-2|.|.|TRBV7-2
CASSYLRTSRGARNYGYTF
TGTGCCAGCAGCTACCTACGTACGTCTAGGGGCGCGCGGAACTATGGCTACACCTTC
>TRBJ2-5|.|.|TRBV7-2
CASSLRGGAQETQYF
TGTGCCAGCAGCTTACGAGGCGGGGCCCAAGAGACCCAGTACTTC
>TRBJ2-3|.|.|TRBV9
CASRKNGGDTQYF
TGTGCCAGCAGAAAAAACGGGGGAGATACGCAGTATTTT
>TRBJ1-3|.|TRBD1|TRBV2
CASSEGTGQIYF
TGTGCCAGCAGTGAGGGGACAGGGCAGATATATTTT
>TRBJ1-1|.|.|TRBV29-1
CSVEGRRGEAFF
TGCAGCGTTGAGGGACGGCGGGGAGAAGCTTTCTTT
>TRBJ2-7|.|.|TRBV18
CASSPLGRGEQYF
TGTGCCAGCTCACCCTTAGGGCGGGGCGAGCAGTACTTC
>TRBJ2-1|.|.|TRBV6-1
CASRLQNEQFF
TGTGCCAGCAGACTTCAAAACGAGCAGTTCTTC
>TRBJ2-1|.|.|TRBV20-1
CSAGPLGEQFF
TGCAGTGCTGGACCCCTAGGTGAGCAGTTCTTC
>TRBJ2-2|once|TRBD2|TRBV12-5
CASGLKGLAGGTNTGELFF
TGTGCTAGTGGTTTGAAGGGACTAGCGGGAGGAACGAACACCGGGGAGCTGTTTTTT
>TRBJ1-5|.|.|TRBV6-5
CASSAGGSNQPQHF
TGTGCCAGCAGCGCCGGAGGGAGCAATCAGCCCCAGCATTTT
>TRBJ2-5|.|.|TRBV19
CASSTGLVETQYF
TGTGCCAGTAGTACCGGACTGGTGGAGACCCAGTACTTC
>TRBJ2-2|.|.|TRBV12-2
CASRLLKLPNTGELFF
TGTGCAAGTCGCTTACTTAAACTACCAAACACCGGGGAGCTGTTTTTT
>TRBJ2-1|.|TRBD2|TRBV7-6
CASSTPGLAGNNEQFF
TGTGCCAGCAGCACCCCAGGACTAGCGGGAAACAATGAGCAGTTCTTC
>TRBJ1-5|.|TRBD1|TRBV6-5
CASTRDSYQPQHF
TGTGCCAGCACCCGGGACAGTTATCAGCCCCAGCATTTT
>TRBJ1-4|few|.|TRBV5-1
CASSLGPGFREKLFF
TGCGCCAGCAGCTTGGGCCCAGGGTTTCGGGAAAAACTGTTTTTT
>TRBJ1-1|.|.|TRBV6-6
CASSYSGWNTEAFF
TGTGCCAGCAGTTACTCTGGATGGAACACTGAAGCTTTCTTT
>TRBJ1-2|.|.|TRBV7-9
CASSLRRVGASGYGYTF
TGTGCCAGCAGCTTGAGGAGGGTCGGGGCCTCGGGGTATGGCTACACCTTC
>TRBJ2-7|.|TRBD2|TRBV5-1
CASRLGGAATVYEQYF
TGCGCCAGCAGGCTCGGGGGGGCAGCAACGGTCTACGAGCAGTACTTC
>TRBJ1-2|once|.|TRBV19
CASRTGRYGYTF
TGTGCCAGTAGAACAGGCCGCTATGGCTACACCTTC
>TRBJ2-7|.|TRBD2|TRBV7-6
CASSLGGLAGREQYF
TGTGCCAGCAGCTTAGGGGGCCTAGCGGGCCGCGAGCAGTACTTC
>TRBJ1-2|.|.|TRBV6-6
CASSYGGRRNYGYTF
TGTGCCAGCAGTTACGGGGGGCGCAGAAACTATGGCTACACCTTC
>TRBJ2-3|.|TRBD2|TRBV30
CAWSKSGGYSGTQYF
TGTGCCTGGAGTAAAAGCGGGGGTTATTCCGGTACGCAGTATTTT
>TRBJ2-2|few|TRBD2|TRBV6-1
CASSLAGGPIGELFF
TGTGCCAGCAGTTTAGCGGGGGGGCCGATCGGGGAGCTGTTTTTT
>TRBJ2-3|.|.|TRBV29-1
CSVDSRVTDTQYF
TGCAGCGTTGACTCCAGGGTCACAGATACGCAGTATTTT
>TRBJ2-5|.|TRBD2|TRBV19
CASSIDLIAGQETQYF
TGTGCCAGTAGTATAGATCTGATAGCGGGCCAAGAGACCCAGTACTTC
>TRBJ2-1|.|TRBD2|TRBV5-1
CASSLGLAGGLNEQFF
TGCGCCAGCAGCTTAGGACTAGCGGGAGGTCTCAATGAGCAGTTCTTC
>TRBJ2-3|.|TRBD2|TRBV7-2
CASSLNPSGGPTDTQYF
TGTGCCAGCAGTCTTAATCCTAGCGGGGGGCCCACAGATACGCAGTATTTT
>TRBJ2-3|.|.|TRBV4-2
CASSQEGGDTQYF
TGTGCCAGCAGCCAAGAAGGAGGAGATACGCAGTATTTT
>TRBJ2-7|.|.|TRBV5-1
CASRREDRVDSYEQYF
TGCGCCAGCAGACGGGAGGACAGGGTTGACTCCTACGAGCAGTACTTC
>TRBJ2-5|once|.|TRBV6-5
CASSSRWAAQETQYF
TGTGCCAGCAGCTCCCGATGGGCGGCCCAAGAGACCCAGTACTTC
>TRBJ2-1|.|TRBD2|TRBV5-6
CASSLPGRSNEQFF
TGTGCCAGCAGCTTGCCCGGGAGGTCGAATGAGCAGTTCTTC
>TRBJ1-4|.|.|TRBV19
CASSPFGRENEKLFF
TGTGCCAGTAGTCCCTTCGGACGGGAAAATGAAAAACTGTTTTTT
>TRBJ2-5|once|.|TRBV6-1
CATLRLDSSETQYF
TGTGCCACCTTAAGATTGGACAGTTCGGAGACCCAGTACTTC
>TRBJ2-3|few|TRBD2|TRBV18
CASSPLGTSGQNTQYF
TGTGCCAGCTCACCACTCGGGACTAGCGGGCAGAATACGCAGTATTTT
>TRBJ2-3|few|.|TRBV4-1
CASSQERGANTDTQYF
TGCGCCAGCAGCCAAGAAAGGGGAGCTAACACAGATACGCAGTATTTT